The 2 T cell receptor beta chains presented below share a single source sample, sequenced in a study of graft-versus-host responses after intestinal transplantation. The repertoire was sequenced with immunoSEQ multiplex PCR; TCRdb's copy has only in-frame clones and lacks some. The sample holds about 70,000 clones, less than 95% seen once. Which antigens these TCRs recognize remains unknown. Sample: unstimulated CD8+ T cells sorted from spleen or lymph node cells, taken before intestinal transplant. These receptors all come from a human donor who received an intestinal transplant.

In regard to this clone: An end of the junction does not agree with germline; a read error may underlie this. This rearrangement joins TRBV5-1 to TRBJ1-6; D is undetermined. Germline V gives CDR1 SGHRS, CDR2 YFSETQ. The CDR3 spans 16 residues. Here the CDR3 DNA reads TGCGCCAGCAGCTTGCGTGAGGGTGGGTGGAATTCACCCCCCCACTTT. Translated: CASSLREGGWNSPPHF.

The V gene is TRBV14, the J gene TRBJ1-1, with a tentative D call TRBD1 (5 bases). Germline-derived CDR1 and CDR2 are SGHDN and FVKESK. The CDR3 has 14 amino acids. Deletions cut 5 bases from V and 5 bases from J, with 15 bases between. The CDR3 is CASSTRQWETEAFF. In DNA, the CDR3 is TGTGCCAGCAGCACCCGACAGTGGGAAACTGAAGCTTTCTTT.